This T cell receptor beta chain was found in a study of shared clonotypes between healthy human individuals. General study findings and limits: Generation probabilities of non-shared clonotypes were lower (relative to those shared by all four donors).

This clone occurred once. What it recognizes is unknown. V was pared by 3 bases and J by 7 bases, with 9 bases between. Germline CDR1 reads DFQATT; CDR2 reads SNEGSKA (reference sequence). CDR3 length: 11 amino acids. About 30,000 T cell genomes (approximately 0.2 ug DNA) went into each sorted-subset replicate. Clones were read by immunoSEQ multiplex PCR, and TCRdb kept only the in-frame ones, dropping some. The sample lists around 700,000 clones, over 65% occurring once. The chain is built from TRBV20-1 and TRBJ2-5; D is undetermined. Sequencing was carried out using memory CD4+ T cells sorted from blood. Subset given: CD45RA-negative fraction. The TCR comes from a woman aged 30 to 39 in good health. The CDR3 sequence: CSARPGVTQYF. Here the CDR3 DNA reads TGCAGTGCTAGGCCCGGAGTGACCCAGTACTTC.